This passage covers 16 T cell receptor beta chains from one sample sequenced in a study of shared clonotypes between healthy human individuals. Using immunoSEQ multiplex PCR, the repertoire was profiled, and TCRdb retains in-frame clones only, with some absent. The data contain 2,100,000 or so clones, around 95% of them singletons. Sequencing was carried out using naive CD4+ T cells sorted from blood. As for subset: CD45RA+ positively selected. The receptors here all came from a man aged 18 to 35 in good health.

This clone was observed a single time. The CDR3 region has the DNA TGTGCCATCAGTGAGTCCCGATATGTAAGCCAGGGCCACCAAGAGACCCAGTACTTC. Translating gives CAISESRYVSQGHQETQYF. This sequence joins TRBV10-3 and TRBJ2-5, with D perhaps matching TRBD1 (5 bases). The CDR3 runs 19 residues. The germline CDR1 and CDR2 sequences are ENHRY and SYGVKD. V lost 0 bases and J 0 bases, leaving 20 bases between the germline ends.

The chain employs TRBV7-3 and TRBJ1-1; D call uncertain. This CDR3 has 14 amino acids. The V end was cut by 4 bases, the J end by 2 bases, with 11 bases between. Germline-derived CDR1 and CDR2 are SGHTA and FQGTGA. The CDR3 region is CASSWFRVNTEAFF. As DNA, the CDR3 is TGTGCCAGCAGCTGGTTTCGGGTTAACACTGAAGCTTTCTTT. The full variable domain, in which reference TRBV7-3 and TRBJ1-1 provide the parts outside the CDR3, is GAGVSQTPSNKVTEKGKYVELRCDPISGHTALYWYRQSLGQGPEFLIYFQGTGAADDSGLPNDRFFAVRPEGSVSTLKIQRTERGDSAVYLCASSWFRVNTEAFFGQGTRLTVV.

Comments on this clone: The sample holds other DNA sequences that translate to the same CDR3. CDR3 in amino acids: CASSEAGGNQPQHF. Written as DNA, the CDR3 is TGTGCCAGCAGTGAGGCGGGGGGCAATCAGCCCCAGCATTTT. The genes are TRBV25-1 and TRBJ1-5; tentative D call: TRBD1 (5 bases). The CDR3 is 14 residues long. Trimming cost V 3 bases and J 2 bases, with 8 bases left between them. The germline CDR1 and CDR2 sequences are MGHDK and SYGVNS.

The chain links TRBV28 to TRBJ1-1; 8 nucleotides align to TRBD1. Germline CDR1 is MDHEN and CDR2 is SYDVKM. Trimming at V came to 3 bases and at J to 7 bases, leaving 10 bases not matched to a gene. CDR3 length: 15 amino acids. The CDR3 sequence is CASSFGGQGALEAFF. CDR3 sequence (DNA): TGTGCCAGCAGTTTTGGTGGGCAGGGGGCCCTTGAAGCTTTCTTT.

This clone has just one count. The chain is built from TRBV5-1 and TRBJ1-2, with D hard to call. CDR1 is SGHRS, CDR2 YFSETQ, per germline. Deletions cut 0 bases from V and 7 bases from J, with 7 bases between. The CDR3 has 12 amino acids. The CDR3 coding sequence is TGCGCCAGCAGCTTGGTAGAGTCTGGCTACACCTTC. Translating it yields CASSLVESGYTF.

About this clone: One end of the junction varies from germline; a read error may be responsible. The chain couples TRBV7-9 to TRBJ2-1; 9 positions agree with TRBD2. Germline V CDR1 and CDR2: SEHNR, FQNEAQ (reference sequence). CDR3 length: 12 amino acids. The DNA for the CDR3 is TGCTCGCCTAGCGGGATCTACAATGAGCAGTTCTTC. This gives the protein CSPSGIYNEQFF.

The J gene is TRBJ1-6, the V gene TRBV30; 7 positions agree with TRBD1. Germline-derived CDR1 and CDR2 are GTSNPN and SVGIG (reference sequence). V lost 0 bases, J lost 4 bases, and 3 bases stayed unmatched. CDR3 size: 15 residues. The CDR3 nucleotides read TGTGCCTGGAGTGTACGACAGGGATATAATTCACCCCTCCACTTT. It codes for CAWSVRQGYNSPLHF.

This chain joins TRBV6-5 and TRBJ2-7; 13 bases align to TRBD2. The CDR3 runs 15 residues. Germline lookup yields CDR1 MNHEY and CDR2 SVGAGI. With V trimmed by 6 bases and J by 3 bases, 5 bases remained unmatched. CDR3: CASRTWTSGSYEQYF. The CDR3 bases are TGTGCCAGCAGAACATGGACTAGCGGGAGCTACGAGCAGTACTTC.

The chain links TRBV2 to TRBJ2-7; TRBD1 matches 8 bases. This CDR3 spans 15 amino acids. The J segment lost 2 bases and the V segment lost 3 bases, leaving 6 bases of the junction unmatched. The germline gives CDR1 SNHLY, CDR2 FYNNEI. The CDR3 here is CASSEADRAAYEQYF. The CDR3 DNA reads TGTGCCAGCAGTGAGGCGGACAGGGCAGCCTACGAGCAGTACTTC.

The V and J genes are TRBV5-8 and TRBJ1-2; TRBD1 is a possible D gene (5 bases). The germline V gene encodes CDR1 SGHTS and CDR2 YDEGEE. V was clipped by 7 bases and J by 8 bases, with 15 bases between them. The CDR3 is made up of 12 amino acids. The CDR3 DNA is TGTGCCAGCGCGATAGAGGGGAGGGGCTACACCTTC. This translates into CASAIEGRGYTF.

DNA for the CDR3: TGTGCCTGGAGTCAGGGACAATTCCCCTACGAGCAGTACTTC. It yields the protein CAWSQGQFPYEQYF. The V call is TRBV30, the J call TRBJ2-7; D possibly corresponds to TRBD1 (6 bases). Deletions cut 2 bases from V and 2 bases from J, with 13 bases between. The germline V gene has CDR1 GTSNPN and CDR2 SVGIG (reference sequence). There are 14 residues in the CDR3.

The chain recombines TRBV6-1 with TRBJ2-7; tentatively, D is TRBD2 (6 bases). The CDR3 runs to 14 residues. Germline loops: CDR1 MNHNS, CDR2 SASEGT. V shed 3 bases and J shed 2 bases, with 11 bases lying between them. The CDR3 protein is CASSDAGSTYEQYF. CDR3 nucleotides: TGTGCCAGCAGTGATGCGGGGTCTACCTACGAGCAGTACTTC.

The chain carries TRBV7-3 and TRBJ2-5; D not resolved. CDR1 is SGHTA and CDR2 is FQGTGA in the germline V gene. V was shortened by 2 bases and J by 2 bases, with 9 bases between the two germline ends. The CDR3 is 14 amino acids. DNA for the CDR3: TGTGCCAGCAGCTTAGAGTATTCTCAAGAGACCCAGTACTTC. Its protein product is CASSLEYSQETQYF.

The chain couples TRBV18 to TRBJ2-7; 7 bases align to TRBD1. V lost 3 bases to trimming and J lost 3 bases; unmatched junction nucleotides: 8. This CDR3 region has 15 residues. Germline lookup yields CDR1 KGHSH and CDR2 LQKENI. CDR3 sequence (DNA): TGTGCCAGCTCACCTTCTATAGGGGGCAACTACGAGCAGTACTTC. Protein sequence: CASSPSIGGNYEQYF.

This clone was seen just once. The same CDR3 arises from other DNA sequences in this sample as well. CDR3 nucleotide sequence: TGTGCCAGTAGTATAAGAAGTCAGCCCCAGCATTTT. Protein product: CASSIRSQPQHF. The rearrangement links TRBV19 to TRBJ1-5; D is unclear. CDR3 length: 12 residues. Germline values: CDR1 LNHDA, CDR2 SQIVND (reference sequence). V lost 2 bases to trimming and J lost 6 bases, with 5 bases between them.

In its sample, this clone was seen once. This chain links TRBV5-1 with TRBJ2-7; D call uncertain. With 6 bases removed from V and 3 bases from J, the gap between germline ends came to 16 bases. CDR3 length equals 14 residues. Germline V gene data show CDR1 as SGHRS and CDR2 as YFSETQ. As DNA, the CDR3 is TGCGCCAGCATGCTGGACCCCCAAGGCTACGAGCAGTACTTC. Encoded protein: CASMLDPQGYEQYF.